The rows below give T cell receptor beta chains drawn from one sample of a study of blood T cell repertoires in COVID-19. The assay was immunoSEQ multiplex PCR, and TCRdb's table has in-frame clones only and misses some. This table has under 95,000 clones, 70% to 90% appearing once. Sequenced sample: peripheral blood. Receptors originate from a human donor in a cohort sampled during active COVID-19. CDR3s include the opening cysteine and the closing phenylalanine or tryptophan.

v_gene: TRBV28
len: 17
CDR3aa: CASRTGTGSSGANVLTF

v_gene: TRBV19
len: 14
CDR3aa: CASSSSIGARRAFF

v_gene: TRBV9
len: 17
CDR3aa: CASSVGTTGSLKGEQYF

v_gene: TRBV11-2
len: 11
CDR3aa: CASSLLETQYF

v_gene: TRBV4-2
len: 18
CDR3aa: CASSQDRDYTRGNTEAFF

v_gene: TRBV9
len: 16
CDR3aa: CASSVAPGSAGYGYTF

v_gene: TRBV5-4
len: 15
CDR3aa: CASSHPDRSNYGYTF

v_gene: TRBV5-4
len: 16
CDR3aa: CASSPGSAAARYGYTF

v_gene: TRBV9
len: 15
CDR3aa: CASTPRTGDNSPLHF

v_gene: TRBV28
len: 16
CDR3aa: CASLEVAGGIYNEQFF

v_gene: TRBV11-2
len: 13
CDR3aa: CASSTDREYEQYF

v_gene: TRBV6-5
len: 14
CDR3aa: CASSRTRANYGYTF

v_gene: TRBV5-6
len: 15
CDR3aa: CASSFITGGTDTQYF

v_gene: TRBV29-1
len: 11
CDR3aa: CSVGTDYEQYF

v_gene: TRBV5-1
len: 15
CDR3aa: CASSLKLGPFNEQFF

v_gene: TRBV5-5
len: 19
CDR3aa: CASSLGRGLAGSDKNIQYF

v_gene: TRBV5-1
len: 14
CDR3aa: CASSFPGVQETQYF

v_gene: TRBV11-2
len: 14
CDR3aa: CASSSQGAGNTIYF

v_gene: TRBV7-3
len: 13
CDR3aa: CASSLSSGEPQHF

v_gene: TRBV9
len: 14
CDR3aa: CASREGQGNYEQYF

v_gene: TRBV9
len: 13
CDR3aa: CATDDGTGRKLFF

v_gene: TRBV12-3/TRBV12-4
len: 13
CDR3aa: CASRWGTEDGYTF

v_gene: TRBV2
len: 12
CDR3aa: CASRGAAYEQYF

v_gene: TRBV13
len: 16
CDR3aa: CASTKEDRGLGNTIYF

v_gene: TRBV5-4
len: 16
CDR3aa: CASSSRGDASTDTQYF

v_gene: TRBV6-5
len: 14
CDR3aa: CASSYSDRRTEAFF

v_gene: TRBV5-3
len: 16
CDR3aa: CARSLGRTPNTGELFF

v_gene: TRBV5-1
len: 15
CDR3aa: CASSLVGGGRNEQYF

v_gene: TRBV5-1
len: 16
CDR3aa: CASSTGQGLSNEKLFF

v_gene: TRBV19
len: 13
CDR3aa: CASRAGSTGEQYF

v_gene: TRBV5-6
len: 16
CDR3aa: CASSTTGAQSSYEQYF

v_gene: TRBV24-1
len: 14
CDR3aa: CATSDPGFNQPQHF

v_gene: TRBV15
len: 17
CDR3aa: CATSRDRSGGPHNEQFF

v_gene: TRBV5-1
len: 14
CDR3aa: CASSLDLAENGYTF

v_gene: TRBV2
len: 15
CDR3aa: CASSERTGGSYGYTF

v_gene: TRBV11-2
len: 16
CDR3aa: CASSLGTSGTYNEQFF

v_gene: TRBV27
len: 15
CDR3aa: CASSSPPVSSDTQYF

v_gene: TRBV6-1
len: 14
CDR3aa: CASSEASVRQPQHF

v_gene: TRBV19
len: 16
CDR3aa: CASSTTPGKGDTEAFF